The 29 T cell receptor beta chains below come from one sample, sequenced in a study of blood T cells in healthy people across ages. Then a second PCR, running roughly 6 to 11 cycles, was carried out with a sample-barcoded 5' primer and a J-beta primer mix. TCRdb reanalysed the 5' RACE reads using MiXCR and keeps one entry per CDR3 protein. The sample holds approximately 830,000 distinct CDR3 sequences, 62% seen once. The sequenced sample consisted of blood. The receptors here all came from a man aged 25 to 40 in good health.

In this sample, this clonotype turned up a few times. The chain uses TRBV7-9 and TRBJ1-5; D remains unclear. Germline CDR1 and CDR2: SEHNR and FQNEAQ (reference sequence). Trimming pared 5 bases from V and 3 bases from J, leaving 11 bases between. The CDR3 covers 14 residues. The CDR3 loop is CASSPVSSNQPQHF. CDR3 DNA sequence: TGTGCCAGCAGCCCCGTCAGCTCCAATCAGCCCCAGCATTTT.

This clonotype was found a few times. CDR3 amino acids: CASSYSAMDEQFF. DNA of the CDR3: TGTGCCAGCAGTTACTCGGCCATGGATGAGCAGTTCTTC. The chain has TRBV6-5 and TRBJ2-1; D not resolved. The CDR3 is made up of 13 amino acids. V was cut by 0 bases and J by 8 bases, with 8 bases left in between. Per germline, CDR1 MNHEY and CDR2 SVGAGI.

CDR3 protein: CASSFGLQTYEQYF. The CDR3, as DNA: TGTGCCAGCTCTTTCGGGCTACAAACCTACGAGCAGTACTTC. The chain combines TRBV18 with TRBJ2-7; no definite D call. Trimming left V 6 bases short and J 2 bases short, with 14 bases between. Germline CDR1 KGHSH, CDR2 LQKENI. The CDR3 totals 14 residues.

V usage is TRBV12-3 or TRBV12-4 and J usage is TRBJ2-5; 10 bases match TRBD2. The end of the DNA fits TRBJ2-7 better, so the J call may be wrong. The CDR3 is made up of 17 amino acids. The CDR3 loop is CASSFEGGAGGPYEQYF. For the CDR3, the DNA is TGTGCCAGCAGTTTTGAGGGCGGAGCGGGGGGGCCCTACGAGCAGTACTTC.

This clonotype was picked up many times. The rearrangement uses TRBV4-2 and TRBJ2-3, with 8 bases aligning to TRBD2. Looked up from germline, CDR1 is LGHNA and CDR2 is YNFKEQ. The CDR3 runs 16 residues. V was pared by 2 bases and J by 3 bases, with 7 bases of the junction left unmatched. CDR3 sequence reads: CASSQSGLAGTDTQYF. The CDR3 bases are TGTGCCAGCAGCCAATCCGGACTAGCTGGGACAGATACGCAGTATTTT.

The chain couples TRBV29-1 to TRBJ1-4; D ambiguous. CDR1 and CDR2 from the germline V gene are SQVTM and ANQGSEA. V dropped 4 bases and J dropped 0 bases, with 9 bases sitting between them. The CDR3 totals 14 residues. CDR3 DNA sequence: TGCAGCGTTGTGACGGCTGCAACTAATGAAAAACTGTTTTTT. Its protein is CSVVTAATNEKLFF.

V and J are TRBV7-2 and TRBJ2-7; D not certain. Germline assignment: CDR1 SGHTA and CDR2 FQGNSA. V was cut by 5 bases and J by 2 bases, with 13 bases left in between. The CDR3 loop spans 14 amino acids. The chain's CDR3 is CASSPRPAPYEQYF. CDR3 DNA: TGTGCCAGCAGCCCGCGTCCTGCCCCCTACGAGCAGTACTTC.

In this sample, this clonotype turned up a few times. This chain connects TRBV5-1 to TRBJ2-1; possibly TRBD2 for D (7 bases). V lost 0 bases and J 3 bases, leaving 10 bases between the germline ends. The germline CDR1 and CDR2 sequences are SGHRS and YFSETQ. The CDR3 is made up of 15 amino acids. CDR3 loop: CASSLDGGLYNEQFF. The DNA for the CDR3 is TGCGCCAGCAGCTTGGACGGGGGGCTCTACAATGAGCAGTTCTTC. Full variable domain (rest looked up from reference TRBV5-1 and TRBJ2-1): KAGVTQTPRYLIKTRGQQVTLSCSPISGHRSVSWYQQTPGQGLQFLFEYFSETQRNKGNFPGRFSGRQFSNSRSEMNVSTLELGDSALYLCASSLDGGLYNEQFFGPGTRLTVL.

The V gene is TRBV5-1, the J gene TRBJ2-1; 9 bases are a match to TRBD2. J was trimmed by 6 bases and V by 2 bases; bases with no gene match: 9. This CDR3 spans 16 amino acids. Germline V gene lookup returns CDR1 SGHRS and CDR2 YFSETQ. CDR3 DNA: TGCGCCAGCAGCTTTGGAGGCGGGGGGGATCGCAATGAGCAGTTCTTC. This codes for CASSFGGGGDRNEQFF.

In regard to this clonotype: Germline is not matched at one junction end, which may reflect a read error. V is TRBV20-1 and J is TRBJ2-1, with 10 positions matching TRBD2. The CDR3 covers 18 residues. From germline, CDR1 is DFQATT and CDR2 SNEGSKA (reference sequence). CDR3 DNA sequence: TGCAGTGCTGATGTTCTAGCGGGGGTTGTTAGGTCCTACAATGAGCGGTTCTTC. Translated: CSADVLAGVVRSYNERFF.

The gene calls are TRBV13 and TRBJ1-2; 7 bases fit TRBD1. This CDR3 is built from 14 residues. J was trimmed by 4 bases and V by 5 bases; bases with no gene match: 7. In germline, CDR1 is PRHDT, CDR2 FYEKMQ (reference sequence). The CDR3 loop is CASSGRDSFYGYTF. The DNA of the CDR3 is TGTGCCAGCAGCGGCCGGGACAGCTTCTATGGCTACACCTTC.

Concerning this clonotype itself: One junction end disagrees with the germline gene, perhaps due to a read error. The V and J genes are TRBV4-2 and TRBJ2-3, with TRBD2 matching over 9 bases. CDR1 LGHNA and CDR2 YNFKEQ come from the germline V gene. This CDR3 is built from 14 residues. The chain's CDR3 is CASSQGGGADTQYF. In nucleotides, the CDR3 is TGCGCCAGCAGCCAAGGCGGGGGGGCAGATACGCAGTATTTT.

This chain links TRBV18 with TRBJ2-7; possibly TRBD1 for D (6 bases). V shed 3 bases and J shed 3 bases, with 12 bases lying between them. The CDR3 sequence is 14 residues long. Looked up from germline, CDR1 is KGHSH and CDR2 is LQKENI. In DNA form, the CDR3 reads TGTGCCAGCTCACCGCTTCAACAGGGCTACGAGCAGTACTTC. Translating gives CASSPLQQGYEQYF. The full variable domain, in which reference TRBV18 and TRBJ2-7 provide the parts outside the CDR3, is NAGVMQNPRHLVRRRGQEARLRCSPMKGHSHVYWYRQLPEEGLKFMVYLQKENIIDESGMPKERFSAEFPKEGPSILRIQQVVRGDSAAYFCASSPLQQGYEQYFGPGTRLTVT.

This clonotype was found once. The chain uses TRBV5-1 and TRBJ2-5; 8 bases match TRBD2. The CDR3 consists of 16 residues. The germline CDR1 and CDR2 sequences are SGHRS and YFSETQ. V lost 2 bases, J lost 0 bases, and 6 bases stayed unmatched. The CDR3 bases are TGCGCCAGCAGCTTCCAATTAGCGGGGTACCAAGAGACCCAGTACTTC. Translation gives CASSFQLAGYQETQYF.

This clonotype appeared once. This chain joins TRBV9 and TRBJ2-3; a possible D gene is TRBD2 (7 bases). In germline, CDR1 is SGDLS, CDR2 YYNGEE. The CDR3 is 16 amino acids. V was cut by 0 bases and J by 2 bases, with 13 bases left in between. The CDR3 spells CASSVARRGPTDTQYF. Written as DNA, the CDR3 is TGTGCCAGCAGCGTAGCACGGCGGGGGCCCACAGATACGCAGTATTTT.

The chain is built from TRBV20-1 and TRBJ2-1; D gene unclear. The CDR3 totals 13 residues. Trimming removed 0 bases from V and 9 bases from J, with 12 bases in between. Germline loops: CDR1 DFQATT, CDR2 SNEGSKA (reference sequence). This chain's CDR3 is CSARDRYPGEQFF. CDR3 DNA sequence: TGCAGTGCTAGAGATCGATATCCCGGTGAGCAGTTCTTC.

There are a few counts of this clonotype. This sequence joins TRBV20-1 and TRBJ2-1; D gene uncertain. Germline V gene sequence: CDR1 DFQATT, CDR2 SNEGSKA (reference sequence). Trimming took off 3 bases at V and 5 bases at J, with 8 bases between the two ends. The CDR3 covers 12 residues. The CDR3 coding sequence is TGCAGTGCTAGGGAACAGAACAATGAGCAGTTCTTC. Its translation is CSAREQNNEQFF.

The sample holds a few counts of this clonotype. The chain recombines TRBV20-1 with TRBJ2-1; 9 nucleotides match TRBD2. The CDR3 runs 16 residues. Germline CDR1 and CDR2: DFQATT and SNEGSKA (reference sequence). With 3 bases clipped from V and 7 bases from J, the junction kept 13 bases outside the gene matches. CDR3 in amino acids: CSARRAVGGGANEQFF. The CDR3 DNA reads TGCAGTGCTAGGCGAGCTGTGGGCGGGGGGGCAAATGAGCAGTTCTTC.

With respect to this clonotype: One end of the junction fails to match germline, which may point to a read error. This chain connects TRBV2 to TRBJ2-1, with D perhaps TRBD2 (6 bases). Germline V CDR1 and CDR2: SNHLY, FYNNEI. The CDR3 covers 14 residues. The CDR3 reads CASSVRDSSNEQFF. CDR3 nucleotides: TGTGCCAGCAGTGTACGGGACTCCTCCAATGAGCAGTTCTTC. Supplemented by reference TRBV2 and TRBJ2-1, the full variable domain reads EPEVTQTPSHQVTQMGQEVILRCVPISNHLYFYWYRQILGQKVEFLVSFYNNEISEKSEIFDDQFSVERPDGSNFTLKIRSTKLEDSAMYFCASSVRDSSNEQFFGPGTRLTVL.

The genes are TRBV6-1 and TRBJ2-1; 11 bases align to TRBD1. Germline V lookup: CDR1 MNHNS, CDR2 SASEGT. J lost 7 bases, V lost 6 bases, and 5 bases had no gene match. The CDR3 contains 14 residues. CDR3 DNA sequence: TGTGCCAGCAGGAGGGGACAGGGGGAGAATGAGCAGTTCTTC. Translation gives CASRRGQGENEQFF.

This clonotype was counted a few times. The chain is built from TRBV27 and TRBJ2-7; 12 nucleotides agree with TRBD2. Trimming at V came to 5 bases and at J to 7 bases, leaving 6 bases not matched to a gene. The CDR3 contains 14 residues. Germline lookup yields CDR1 MNHEY and CDR2 SMNVEV (reference sequence). The CDR3 DNA reads TGTGCCAGCAGTCCGTGGACTAGCGGGGATGAGCAGTACTTC. Protein product: CASSPWTSGDEQYF.

The rearrangement uses TRBV27 and TRBJ1-2; D is undetermined. The length of the CDR3 is 15 residues. V lost 0 bases to trimming and J lost 2 bases, with 10 bases between them. Germline CDR1 is MNHEY and CDR2 is SMNVEV (reference sequence). DNA for the CDR3: TGTGCCAGCAGTTTATCGAGGGTCAGAAACTATGGCTACACCTTC. As protein: CASSLSRVRNYGYTF.

The chain links TRBV6-2 or TRBV6-3 to TRBJ2-5; TRBD2 aligns across 11 bases. CDR3 length equals 16 residues. J was trimmed by 1 base and V by 6 bases; bases with no gene match: 7. The V gene's germline CDR1 is MNHEY and CDR2 SVGEGT. The CDR3 DNA reads TGTGCCAGCAGCTCTACTAGCGGGGGAATCCAAGAGACCCAGTACTTC. It specifies CASSSTSGGIQETQYF.

This chain joins TRBV7-2 and TRBJ2-4; TRBD2 is a possible D gene (5 bases). The J call may be mistaken, given a closer DNA end match to TRBJ2-7. Per germline, CDR1 SGHTA and CDR2 FQGNSA. The CDR3 has 17 residues. CDR3 nucleotides: TGTGCCAGCAGCCGGGATGGGTACGGAGGCTTCTCCTACGAGCAGTACTTC. Translated: CASSRDGYGGFSYEQYF.

The rearrangement joins TRBV28 to TRBJ2-1; D perhaps matches TRBD1 (5 bases). This CDR3 has 15 amino acids. The V gene lost 7 bases and the J gene lost 9 bases, with 22 bases spanning the gap. Germline V gives CDR1 MDHEN, CDR2 SYDVKM. CDR3 sequence: CASKAGEQVSREQFF. The CDR3 region has the DNA TGTGCCAGCAAGGCCGGAGAACAGGTCTCGCGTGAGCAGTTCTTC.

The CDR3 loop reads CASSSLETGAETQYF. As DNA, the CDR3 is TGTGCCAGCAGTTCGCTCGAAACGGGGGCAGAGACCCAGTACTTC. The rearrangement links TRBV27 to TRBJ2-5, with D perhaps matching TRBD1 or TRBD2 (6 bases each). This CDR3 spans 15 amino acids. V was trimmed by 4 bases and J by 4 bases, leaving 16 bases between them. The germline CDR1 and CDR2 sequences are MNHEY and SMNVEV (reference sequence).

A remark on this clonotype: Sequence at one end of the junction differs from germline and may be a read error. The chain employs TRBV29-1 and TRBJ1-2; TRBD1 might be the D (5 bases). CDR1 SQVTM and CDR2 ANQGSEA come from the germline V gene. The length of the CDR3 is 11 residues. The CDR3 region is CNVERGYGYTF. CDR3 sequence (DNA): TGCAACGTTGAAAGGGGCTATGGCTACACCTTC.

This chain joins TRBV2 and TRBJ2-1; maybe TRBD2 (5 bases). The V end was cut by 3 bases, the J end by 7 bases, with 16 bases between. The V gene's germline CDR1 is SNHLY and CDR2 FYNNEI. The CDR3 is made up of 15 amino acids. The CDR3 spells CASSEGSSRRNEQFF. The CDR3 nucleotides are TGTGCCAGCAGTGAGGGTAGCTCCCGGAGGAATGAGCAGTTCTTC.

The chain combines TRBV10-3 with TRBJ2-1; tentatively, D is TRBD2 (5 bases). CDR1 ENHRY and CDR2 SYGVKD come from the germline V gene. The CDR3 has 15 amino acids. Between the trimmed V and J ends, which lost 2 bases and 4 bases, there was a span of 12 bases. As DNA, the CDR3 is TGTGCCATCAGTGAGGAGGAGGCCCGATACAATGAGCAGTTCTTC. Amino acids: CAISEEEARYNEQFF.